This T cell receptor (beta chain) derives from a study of identical twins (dated by TCRdb to the mid-2010s). For the study in its entirety: The study deep-sequenced TCR alpha and beta repertoires from monozygotic twins, unrelated adults of various ages and cord blood to test whether fetal clonotypes persist. To rule out contamination, replicate twin experiments were performed at different times with different library preparation protocols. Broader findings and caveats from the paper: Invariant T cells such as MAIT and iNKT could partly confound zero-insertion analyses, though diverse VJ usage argued against this for most clonotypes. Out-of-frame TCR alpha sharing in monozygotic twins was systematically underestimated by recombination models, whereas sharing between unrelated individuals was in agreement with the recombination models. The excess sharing between twins in beta out-of-frame sequences was weaker because fewer shared sequences reduced the signal-to-noise ratio. Because the same donors could not be followed over many years, conclusions were based on cross-sectional statistical analysis. Abundant cord blood beta clonotypes carried fewer insertions; young adult naive repertoires showed a weaker similar trend, while memory repertoires showed none. Compared with coincidental sharing between unrelated individuals, an excess of low generation-probability sequences was observed among out-of-frame TCR alpha sequences shared between twins.

Receptor amplification or capture employed 5' RACE. TCRdb shows the sequencer as Illumina HiSeq 2000. A universal primer binding site was added through template switching, and the final cDNA carried a unique molecular identifier so that TCR cDNA molecules could be counted accurately. First-strand cDNA for TCR alpha and beta chains was synthesized from specific primers in the conserved constant-segment region. To control for contamination, every cDNA library carried two barcodes: a SMART-Mk sample barcode plus Illumina barcodes. TruSeq adapter sequences, together with Illumina sample barcodes, were added in two successive PCR steps. The TCR alpha and beta cDNA libraries were sequenced on the Illumina HiSeq platform using custom primers. Per the source publication's procedure: MiGEC processed the raw reads to extract unique molecular identifiers, while MiXCR was used to determine the CDR3 positions. For each individual, recombination models were inferred using an EM algorithm with the repgenHMM and IGoR tools. The tcR package in R was used for shared clonotype analysis, with sharing normalized by the product of cloneset sizes. Out-of-frame nonproductive sequences were analyzed to study raw recombination free of thymic and clonal selection effects. In-frame beta chains were kept once TCRdb had trimmed the public reads at Q25 with fastp and called clones with MiXCR. Rows merge per CDR3 protein into single entries with the most common DNA and genes. These V and J calls rely on TCRdb rather than the paper's analysis. This sample is represented by hundreds of thousands of distinct CDR3 sequences; around 20% of them were singletons. The ten largest account for 4% to 5.5% of the sample.

The germline V gene (reference sequence) supplies CDR1 DFQATT and CDR2 SNEGSKA. The CDR3 numbers 12 residues from cysteine through phenylalanine. The DNA shown is the 36-base CDR3, in frame from base 1. V gives up 6 bases and J gives up 1 base, and the segment between their germline ends measures 10 bases. Every donor was a healthy Caucasian. The twin cohort consisted of three pairs of female monozygotic twins, all aged roughly 18 to 30 years. Peripheral blood mononuclear cells were used as the source from which RNA for TCR libraries was isolated. This clonotype was seen a handful of times. What this receptor recognizes is not known. No much larger clone is present one base from it, and per-base qualities are unavailable. This same sample was also part of a study on T cells expressing NK-cell markers. The second source states: TCR beta-chain repertoires were profiled in sorted CD3+CD56+NKG2C+, CD3+CD56+NKG2C- and CD3+CD56-NKG2C+ T-cell subsets from several donors. Seven of the eight sequenced donors were HCMV-seropositive and one was HCMV-seronegative. In several experiments an anti-gammadeltaTCR antibody was added to restrict sorting to alphabetaTCR-expressing T cells. For several donors, the dominant CD3+CD56+NKG2C+ clonotypes were among the top 10 CD8+ clonotypes and accounted for about 1.0-8% of CD8+ T cells. Those dominant clonotypes were again the most abundant among CD3+CD56-NKG2C+ cells in a few donors, at 28.3-60.1%. Whether the expanded NKG2C-expressing T cell clones were specific for HCMV antigens was left unclear. Randomly selected healthy volunteers, three men and five women, were used as the eight sequenced donors. To determine HCMV serostatus, a commercial ELISA kit was used to detect HCMV-specific IgG in serum. Bulk peripheral blood T-cell repertoires were additionally sequenced from unsorted PBMC for roughly six donors. MIGEC was used to demultiplex reads and group reads by UMI, and MiTCR was used to assemble and quantify clonotypes. To exclude erroneous sequences, only TCR cDNA sequences supported by at least two reads were retained. The tcR package was used for downstream repertoire analysis, and clonotypes were matched across fractions by CDR3 nucleotide sequence plus V segment. Antigen specificity was annotated against VDJdb with VDJmatch, allowing one amino acid substitution in CDR3.

The chain couples TRBV20-1 to TRBJ2-7; the D segment cannot be called with confidence. Material for sequencing was PBMCs. The receptor was isolated from a woman between 18 and 30 years old in good health. The CDR3 here reads CSAPQSSYEQYF. The nucleotide sequence is TGCAGTGCCCCACAGAGTTCCTACGAGCAGTACTTC.